This TCR beta chain was recovered during a study of regulatory T cells in long-lasting Graves disease. General observations from the study: More public clonotypes were shared by persistent patients (around 2,800) than by new patients (more than 950).

Stated time point: persistent/refractory GD, antithyroid drugs over 5 years with positive TRAb. Scientists built the TCR library using RNA that was extracted from PBMCs. This clonotype was counted ten times or more. Antigen unknown. To make TCR beta libraries, researchers used iRepertoire HTBI primers and Arm-PCR of CDR3 regions. TCRdb itself ran the multiplex PCR reads through MiXCR, one entry per CDR3 protein. The data hold hundreds of thousands of distinct CDR3 sequences, with around 21% observed a single time. Germline V CDR1 and CDR2: MGHRA, YSYEKL. V was cut by 1 base and J by 2 bases, with 9 bases left in between. This CDR3 comprises 14 residues.

J is TRBJ2-7 and V is TRBV4-1; no reliable D call. Source: peripheral blood mononuclear cells (PBMCs), taken when the disease was refractory, from a patient treated with antithyroid drugs. The TCR was taken from a female donor with Graves disease. The CDR3 sequence: CASSQVGRTYEQYF. CDR3 nucleotides: TGCGCCAGCAGCCAAGTGGGCAGAACCTACGAGCAGTACTTC.